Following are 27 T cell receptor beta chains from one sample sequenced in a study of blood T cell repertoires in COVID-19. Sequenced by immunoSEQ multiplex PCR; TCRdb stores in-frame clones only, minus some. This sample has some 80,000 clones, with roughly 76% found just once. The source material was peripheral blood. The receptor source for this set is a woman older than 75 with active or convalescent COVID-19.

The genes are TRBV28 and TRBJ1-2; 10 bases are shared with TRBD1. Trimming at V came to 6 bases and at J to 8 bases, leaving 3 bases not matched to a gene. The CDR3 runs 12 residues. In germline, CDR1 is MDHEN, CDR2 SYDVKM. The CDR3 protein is CASRTGGMGYTF. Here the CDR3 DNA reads TGTGCCAGCAGGACAGGGGGCATGGGCTACACCTTC.

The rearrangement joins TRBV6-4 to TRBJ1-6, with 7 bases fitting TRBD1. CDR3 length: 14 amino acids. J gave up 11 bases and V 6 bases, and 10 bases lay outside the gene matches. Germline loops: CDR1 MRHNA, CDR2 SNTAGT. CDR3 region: CASSKDREETPLHF. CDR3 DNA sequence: TGTGCCAGCAGCAAAGACAGGGAAGAGACACCCCTCCACTTT.

The CDR3 reads CASSQGQPSSYEQYF. The CDR3 bases are TGTGCCAGCAGTCAGGGACAACCGAGCTCCTACGAGCAGTACTTC. The chain combines TRBV2 with TRBJ2-7; tentative D call: TRBD1 (6 bases). V lost 5 bases and J lost 0, with 14 bases in between. CDR3 length: 15 amino acids. Germline assignment: CDR1 SNHLY and CDR2 FYNNEI. Variable domain in full (rest from reference TRBV2 and TRBJ2-7): EPEVTQTPSHQVTQMGQEVILRCVPISNHLYFYWYRQILGQKVEFLVSFYNNEISEKSEIFDDQFSVERPDGSNFTLKIRSTKLEDSAMYFCASSQGQPSSYEQYFGPGTRLTVT.

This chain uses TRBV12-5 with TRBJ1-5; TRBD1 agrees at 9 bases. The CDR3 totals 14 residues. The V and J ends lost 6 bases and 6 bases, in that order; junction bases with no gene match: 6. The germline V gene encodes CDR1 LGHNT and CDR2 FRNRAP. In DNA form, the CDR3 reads TGTGCTAGTGGCTGGACAGGGGCCGGTCAGCCCCAGCATTTT. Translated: CASGWTGAGQPQHF.

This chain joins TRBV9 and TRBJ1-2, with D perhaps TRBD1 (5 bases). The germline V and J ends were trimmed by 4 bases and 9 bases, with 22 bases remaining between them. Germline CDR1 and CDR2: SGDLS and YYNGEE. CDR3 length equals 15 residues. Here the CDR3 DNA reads TGTGCCAGCAGCAACCCGGCGGGGACTGCGCTTCGCTACACCTTC. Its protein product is CASSNPAGTALRYTF.

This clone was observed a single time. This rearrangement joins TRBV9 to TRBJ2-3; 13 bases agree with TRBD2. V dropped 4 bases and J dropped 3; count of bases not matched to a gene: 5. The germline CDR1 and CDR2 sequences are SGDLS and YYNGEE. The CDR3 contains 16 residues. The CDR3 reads CASSLGTSGVTDTQYF. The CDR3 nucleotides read TGTGCCAGCAGCCTTGGGACTAGCGGGGTGACAGATACGCAGTATTTT.

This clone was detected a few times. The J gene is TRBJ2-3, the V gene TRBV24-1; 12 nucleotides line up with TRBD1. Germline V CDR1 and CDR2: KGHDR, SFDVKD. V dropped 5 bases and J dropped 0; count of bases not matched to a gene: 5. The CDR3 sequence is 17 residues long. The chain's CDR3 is CATSGRDRGQSTDTQYF. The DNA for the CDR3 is TGTGCCACCAGTGGCCGGGACAGGGGGCAGAGCACAGATACGCAGTATTTT.

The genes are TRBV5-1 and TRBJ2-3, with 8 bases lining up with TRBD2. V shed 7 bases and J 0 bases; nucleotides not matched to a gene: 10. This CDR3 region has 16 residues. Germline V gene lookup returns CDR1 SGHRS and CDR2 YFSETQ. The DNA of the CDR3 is TGCGCCAGCGACCTCCGGGCTAGCGGGAGCACAGATACGCAGTATTTT. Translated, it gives CASDLRASGSTDTQYF.

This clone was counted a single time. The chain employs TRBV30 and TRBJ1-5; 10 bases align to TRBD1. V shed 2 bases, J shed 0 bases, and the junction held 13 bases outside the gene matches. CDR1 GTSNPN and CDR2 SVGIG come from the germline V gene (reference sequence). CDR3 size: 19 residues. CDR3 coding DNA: TGTGCCTGGAGTCCCCGTAGGGACAGGGGAGGGGATAGCAATCAGCCCCAGCATTTT. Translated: CAWSPRRDRGGDSNQPQHF.

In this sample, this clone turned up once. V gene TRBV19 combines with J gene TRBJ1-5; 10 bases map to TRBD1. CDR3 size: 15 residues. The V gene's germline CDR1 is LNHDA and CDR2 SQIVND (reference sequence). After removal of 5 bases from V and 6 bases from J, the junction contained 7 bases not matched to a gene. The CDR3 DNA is TGTGCCAGTAGTGAAACCGGGACAGGGGTTCAGCCCCAGCATTTT. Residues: CASSETGTGVQPQHF.

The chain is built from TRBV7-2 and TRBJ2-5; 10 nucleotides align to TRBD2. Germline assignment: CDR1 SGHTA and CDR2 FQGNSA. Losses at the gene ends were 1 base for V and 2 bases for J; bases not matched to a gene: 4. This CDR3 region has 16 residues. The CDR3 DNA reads TGTGCCAGCAGCTTAGGATTAGCGGGGGGACAAGAGACCCAGTACTTC. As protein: CASSLGLAGGQETQYF.

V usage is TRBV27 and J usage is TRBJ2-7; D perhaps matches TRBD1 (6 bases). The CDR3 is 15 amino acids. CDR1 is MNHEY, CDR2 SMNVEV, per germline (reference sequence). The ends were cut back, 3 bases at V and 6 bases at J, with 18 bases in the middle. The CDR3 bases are TGTGCCAGCAGTTTTCACAGGGATTCCGCTGGCGAGCAGTACTTC. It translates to CASSFHRDSAGEQYF.

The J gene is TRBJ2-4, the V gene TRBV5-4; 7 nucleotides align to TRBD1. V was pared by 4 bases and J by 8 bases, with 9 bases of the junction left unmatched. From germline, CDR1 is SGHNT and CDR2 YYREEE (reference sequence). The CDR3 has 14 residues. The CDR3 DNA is TGTGCCAGCAGCCACCGAGGGGGCCCGGACATTCAGTACTTC. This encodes CASSHRGGPDIQYF.

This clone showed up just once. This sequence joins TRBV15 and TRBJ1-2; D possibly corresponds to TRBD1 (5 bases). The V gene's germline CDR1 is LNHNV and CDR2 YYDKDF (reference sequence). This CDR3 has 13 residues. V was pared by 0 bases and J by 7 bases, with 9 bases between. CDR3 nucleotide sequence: TGTGCCACCAGCAGAGATCGGGGGATTGGCTACACCTTC. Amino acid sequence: CATSRDRGIGYTF.

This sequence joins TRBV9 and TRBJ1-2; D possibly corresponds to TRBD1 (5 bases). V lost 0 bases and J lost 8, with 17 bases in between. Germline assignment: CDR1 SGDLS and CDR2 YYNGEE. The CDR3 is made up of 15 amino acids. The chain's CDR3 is CASSVEGEGSTGYTF. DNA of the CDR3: TGTGCCAGCAGCGTAGAAGGGGAGGGATCGACCGGCTACACCTTC.

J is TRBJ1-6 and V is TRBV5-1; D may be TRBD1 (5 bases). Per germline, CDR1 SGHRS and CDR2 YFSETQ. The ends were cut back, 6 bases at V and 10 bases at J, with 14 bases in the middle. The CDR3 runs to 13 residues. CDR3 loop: CASKVGGRSPLHF. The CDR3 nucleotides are TGCGCCAGCAAAGTCGGGGGACGCTCACCCCTCCACTTT.

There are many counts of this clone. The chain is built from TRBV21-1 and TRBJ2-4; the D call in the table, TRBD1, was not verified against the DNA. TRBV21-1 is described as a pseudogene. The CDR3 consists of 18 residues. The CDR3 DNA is TGTGCCAGCATTGTAACTCGGTCACAGAACATAGCCAAAAACATTCAGTACTTC. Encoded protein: CASIVTRSQNIAKNIQYF.

The CDR3 spells CASSVTGGEKLFF. CDR3 sequence (DNA): TGTGCCAGTAGCGTGACAGGGGGCGAAAAACTGTTTTTT. The chain carries TRBV19 and TRBJ1-4; 10 positions match TRBD1. The V segment lost 6 bases and the J segment 8 bases; nucleotides outside the gene matches: 3. The CDR3 is made up of 13 amino acids. Germline V gene lookup returns CDR1 LNHDA and CDR2 SQIVND (reference sequence).

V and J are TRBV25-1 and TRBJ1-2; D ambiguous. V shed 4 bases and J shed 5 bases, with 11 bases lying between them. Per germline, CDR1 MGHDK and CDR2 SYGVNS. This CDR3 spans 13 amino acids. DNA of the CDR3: TGTGCCAGCAGTGGGAATCAGAGGTATGGCTACACCTTC. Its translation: CASSGNQRYGYTF.

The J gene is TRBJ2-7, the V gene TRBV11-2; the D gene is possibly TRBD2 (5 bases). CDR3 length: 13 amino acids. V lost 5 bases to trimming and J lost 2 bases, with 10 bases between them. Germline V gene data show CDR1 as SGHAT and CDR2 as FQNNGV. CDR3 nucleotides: TGTGCCAGCAGCCCCCTCGGGACCTACGAGCAGTACTTC. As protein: CASSPLGTYEQYF.

CDR3 in amino acids: CASSSWTVSGNTIYF. DNA for the CDR3: TGTGCCAGTAGTAGCTGGACAGTCTCTGGAAACACCATATATTTT. V is TRBV19 and J is TRBJ1-3, with TRBD1 as a possible D gene (6 bases). Germline CDR1 is LNHDA and CDR2 is SQIVND (reference sequence). The CDR3 loop spans 15 amino acids. The V gene lost 4 bases and the J gene lost 0 bases, with 10 bases spanning the gap.

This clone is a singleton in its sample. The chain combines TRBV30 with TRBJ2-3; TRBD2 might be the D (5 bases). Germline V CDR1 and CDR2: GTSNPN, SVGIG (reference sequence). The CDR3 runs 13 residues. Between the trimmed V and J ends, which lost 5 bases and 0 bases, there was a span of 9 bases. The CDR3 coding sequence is TGTGCCTGGGGCAGGACTAGCACAGATACGCAGTATTTT. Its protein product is CAWGRTSTDTQYF.

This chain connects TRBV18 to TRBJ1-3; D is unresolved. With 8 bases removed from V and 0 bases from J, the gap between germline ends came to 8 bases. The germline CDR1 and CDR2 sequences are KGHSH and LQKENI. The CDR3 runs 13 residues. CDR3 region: CASGSSSGNTIYF. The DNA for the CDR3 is TGTGCCAGCGGGAGTAGCTCTGGAAACACCATATATTTT.

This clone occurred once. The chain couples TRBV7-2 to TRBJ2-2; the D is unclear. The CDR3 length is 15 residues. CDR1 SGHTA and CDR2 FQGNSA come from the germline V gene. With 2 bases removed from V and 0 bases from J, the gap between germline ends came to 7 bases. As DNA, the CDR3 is TGTGCCAGCAGCTTATACCGAGCGAACACCGGGGAGCTGTTTTTT. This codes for CASSLYRANTGELFF.

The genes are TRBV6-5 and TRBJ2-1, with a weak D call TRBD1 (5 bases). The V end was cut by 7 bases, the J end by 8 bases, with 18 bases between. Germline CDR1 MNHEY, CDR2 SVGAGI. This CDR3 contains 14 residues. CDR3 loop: CASKSGYFRDEQFF. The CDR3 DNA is TGTGCCAGCAAGTCAGGGTATTTTAGGGATGAGCAGTTCTTC.

Here the CDR3 reads CASSLARTEKLFF. Here the CDR3 DNA reads TGTGCCAGCAGCTTAGCCCGGACAGAAAAACTGTTTTTT. The chain is built from TRBV7-2 and TRBJ1-4; the D gene is possibly TRBD1 (5 bases). The germline V gene encodes CDR1 SGHTA and CDR2 FQGNSA. The CDR3 is 13 amino acids. Trimming cost V 0 bases and J 8 bases, with 7 bases left between them. The entire variable domain, with the rest obtained from reference TRBV7-2 and TRBJ1-4, is as follows: GAGVSQSPSNKVTEKGKDVELRCDPISGHTALYWYRQSLGQGLEFLIYFQGNSAPDKSGLPSDRFSAERTGGSVSTLTIQRTQQEDSAVYLCASSLARTEKLFFGSGTQLSVL.

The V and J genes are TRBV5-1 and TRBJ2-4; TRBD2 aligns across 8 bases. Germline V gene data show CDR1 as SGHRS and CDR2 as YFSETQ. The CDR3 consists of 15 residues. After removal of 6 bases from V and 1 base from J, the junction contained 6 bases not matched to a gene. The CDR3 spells CASTRGDEAKNIQYF. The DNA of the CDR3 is TGCGCCAGCACGCGGGGGGATGAGGCCAAAAACATTCAGTACTTC.